The 5 T cell receptor beta chains below were found in one sample sequenced in a study of cytomegalovirus exposure and HLA in healthy donors. Primers: 60 Vbeta forward and 13 Jbeta reverse. TCRdb's table, derived via immunoSEQ multiplex PCR, lists solely in-frame clones and lacks some. This repertoire shows around 150,000 clones, roughly 80% found once; its top ten account for 1.2% to 1.5%. Sequencing used PBMCs. All receptors derive from a man between 18 and 35 years old in good health and CMV-seronegative.

This clone was picked up one time. This sequence joins TRBV7-2 and TRBJ2-3; unclear D gene. The CDR3 totals 15 residues. Looked up from germline, CDR1 is SGHTA and CDR2 is FQGNSA. Trimming took off 2 bases at V and 6 bases at J, with 15 bases between the two ends. The CDR3 sequence: CASSLQAPLRDTQYF. CDR3 in DNA: TGTGCCAGCAGCTTACAGGCCCCCCTCCGGGATACGCAGTATTTT.

This clone was counted only a few times. The chain employs TRBV2 and TRBJ2-3, with TRBD1 identical over 9 bases. Germline V gene sequence: CDR1 SNHLY, CDR2 FYNNEI. J gave up 4 bases and V 6 bases, and 5 bases lay outside the gene matches. CDR3 size: 14 residues. CDR3 loop: CASRGTGPADTQYF. As DNA, the CDR3 is TGTGCCAGCAGGGGGACAGGGCCCGCAGATACGCAGTATTTT.

This chain uses TRBV12-5 with TRBJ2-1, with D uncertain. Germline CDR1 reads LGHNT; CDR2 reads FRNRAP. With 6 bases removed from V and 6 bases from J, the gap between germline ends came to 9 bases. The CDR3 consists of 12 residues. The CDR3 nucleotides are TGTGCTAGTGGCCAAACGGGCAATGAGCAGTTCTTC. Amino acid sequence: CASGQTGNEQFF. Using reference TRBV12-5 and TRBJ2-1 for the parts outside the CDR3, the full variable domain is DARVTQTPRHKVTEMGQEVTMRCQPILGHNTVFWYRQTMMQGLELLAYFRNRAPLDDSGMPKDRFSAEMPDATLATLKIQPSEPRDSAVYFCASGQTGNEQFFGPGTRLTVL.

This sequence joins TRBV15 and TRBJ2-6; TRBD1 might be the D (6 bases). The V end lost 3 bases, the J end lost 2 bases, and 14 bases lay between the germline ends. The CDR3 is 17 residues long. Germline V lookup: CDR1 LNHNV, CDR2 YYDKDF (reference sequence). The CDR3 bases are TGTGCCACCAGCAGGACCAGGGGAAGGGCTGGGGCCAACGTCCTGACTTTC. Its protein is CATSRTRGRAGANVLTF.

J is TRBJ2-1 and V is TRBV19, with D unresolved. The CDR3 spans 13 residues. Germline V CDR1 and CDR2: LNHDA, SQIVND (reference sequence). V was pared by 5 bases and J by 0 bases, with 5 bases between. CDR3 protein: CASSPFSYNEQFF. For the CDR3, the DNA is TGTGCCAGTAGTCCTTTCTCCTACAATGAGCAGTTCTTC. Full variable domain (rest looked up from reference TRBV19 and TRBJ2-1): DGGITQSPKYLFRKEGQNVTLSCEQNLNHDAMYWYRQDPGQGLRLIYYSQIVNDFQKGDIAEGYSVSREKKESFPLTVTSAQKNPTAFYLCASSPFSYNEQFFGPGTRLTVL.